The clone carrying this TCR beta chain was detected only a few times. The antigen is unknown. The sample originates from a study of T-cell reconstitution after alpha-beta-depleted transplantation in children. Points from the study as a whole: Several patients had high TCRbeta diversity at day 60; it came from surviving recipient T cells and thymic progenitors.

Unique molecular identifiers were incorporated during preparation of the TCRbeta library. Via MiXCR, TCRdb re-called the PCR reads, giving one row per CDR3 protein. The sample has fewer than 700,000 distinct CDR3 sequences; over 10% are singletons. Source: PBMCs, mostly from graft donor cells, taken 360 days after TCRalphabeta/CD19-depleted stem cell transplant. This TCR was recovered from a male patient under 18 who had a stem cell transplant for acute myeloid leukemia, so the T cells may come from the graft donor.

CDR3: CASSSSGSRNEQFF. The CDR3 nucleotides are TGTGCCAGCAGTTCTAGCGGGAGTCGGAATGAGCAGTTCTTC. This sequence joins TRBV12-3 or TRBV12-4 and TRBJ2-1; 10 bases are a match to TRBD2. V dropped 4 bases and J dropped 7; count of bases not matched to a gene: 4. This CDR3 spans 14 amino acids.